The T cell receptor (beta chain) under discussion was sequenced for a study of cytomegalovirus exposure and HLA in healthy donors. The donors gave bone marrow, and they were healthy. At collection, donors were nominally healthy, but unrecorded immune exposures were probable. Study outcomes and limitations: Being productive about 90% or about 30% of the time was typical of most TCR beta V segments in an earlier analysis.

This clone was counted a few times. The antigen is not known. The PCR ran on 60 Vbeta and 13 Jbeta primers. The protocol was immunoSEQ multiplex PCR, while the TCRdb copy is restricted to in-frame clones and leaves out a portion. Among roughly 220,000 clones listed, about 74% were seen once. V was clipped by 5 bases and J by 6 bases, with 11 bases between them. Looked up from germline, CDR1 is SGHAT and CDR2 is FQNNGV. CDR3 length: 12 amino acids. The genes are TRBV11-2 and TRBJ2-7; D not certain. The sample taken for sequencing was PBMCs. This receptor was identified in a woman in her 30s in good health and CMV-seronegative. CDR3 amino acids: CASSPQSVEQYF. CDR3 nucleotides: TGTGCCAGCAGCCCCCAATCGGTCGAGCAGTACTTC.